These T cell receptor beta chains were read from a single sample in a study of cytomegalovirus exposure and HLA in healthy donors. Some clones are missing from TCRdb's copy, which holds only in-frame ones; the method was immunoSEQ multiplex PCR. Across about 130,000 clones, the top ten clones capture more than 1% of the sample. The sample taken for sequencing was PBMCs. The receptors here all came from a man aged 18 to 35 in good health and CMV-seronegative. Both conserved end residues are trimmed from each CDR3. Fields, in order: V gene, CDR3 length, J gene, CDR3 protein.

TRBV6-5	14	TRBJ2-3	ASSYSGGALTDTQY
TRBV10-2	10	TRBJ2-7	ASSEPGYEQY
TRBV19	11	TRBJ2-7	ASKAGGGNEQY
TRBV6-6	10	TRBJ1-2	ASKTGSYGYT
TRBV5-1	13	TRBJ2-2	ASSLDRPDGGELF
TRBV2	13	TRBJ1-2	ASSRENRGGYGYT
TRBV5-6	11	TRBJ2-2	ASSFQNTGELF
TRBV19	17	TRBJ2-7	ASSIHNSVTSGNSYEQY
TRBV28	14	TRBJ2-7	ASSRRTSGRFDEQY
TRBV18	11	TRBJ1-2	ASSTKTGYGYT
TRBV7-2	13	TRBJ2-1	ASSLGLAGRNEQF
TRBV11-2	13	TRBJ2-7	ASSLMRTGMGEQY
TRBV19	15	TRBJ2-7	ASSRERGQGITYEQY
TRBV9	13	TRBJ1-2	ASLEVGGARYGYT
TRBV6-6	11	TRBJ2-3	ASSPLWADTQY
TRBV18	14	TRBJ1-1	ASSQSAGATNTEAF
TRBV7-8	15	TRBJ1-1	ASSSKLLGQANTEAF
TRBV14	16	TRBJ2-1	ASSQVGSGLARGWVQF
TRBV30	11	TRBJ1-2	AWKLGTAAGYT
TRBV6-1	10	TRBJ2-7	ASRGGIYEQY
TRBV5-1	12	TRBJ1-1	ASSLVQTNTEAF
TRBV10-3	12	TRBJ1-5	AIRGTDREQPQH
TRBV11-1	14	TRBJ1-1	ASSPDRVVSYTEAF
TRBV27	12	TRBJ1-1	ASSRQGRNTEAF
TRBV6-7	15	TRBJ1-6	ASSYRQVSSYNSPLH
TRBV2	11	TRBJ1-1	ASREQGFTEAF
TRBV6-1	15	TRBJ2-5	ASSETRTGLGVETQY
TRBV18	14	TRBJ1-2	ASSLTAGIDNYGYT
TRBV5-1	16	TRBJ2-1	ASSYGLAGSFSYNEQF
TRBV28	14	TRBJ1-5	ASSTLHLNSNQPQH
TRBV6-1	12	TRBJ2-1	ASTETSDYNEQF
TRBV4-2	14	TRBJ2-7	ASSQDPWAGDYEQY
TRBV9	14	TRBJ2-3	ASSVVGGARTDTQY
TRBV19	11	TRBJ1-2	ASSPTLDYGYT
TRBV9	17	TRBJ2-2	ASSPRVGTGGLNTGELF
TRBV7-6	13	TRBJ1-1	ASSGVLLRDTEAF
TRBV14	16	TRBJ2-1	ASSHPGTGGFTYNEQF
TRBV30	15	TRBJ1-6	AWSHTGAHSYNSPLH
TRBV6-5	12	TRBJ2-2	ASRPDRGPGELF
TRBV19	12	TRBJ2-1	ASSVSGRYNEQF
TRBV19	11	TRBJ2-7	ASRQTASYEQY
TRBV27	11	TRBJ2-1	ASSPESLREQF
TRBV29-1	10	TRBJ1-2	SVDPQIYGYT
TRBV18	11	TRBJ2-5	ASSPTAQETQY
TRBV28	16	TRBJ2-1	ASTGLAGDSPSYNEQF
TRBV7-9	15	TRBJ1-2	ASSSFSQGPINYGYT
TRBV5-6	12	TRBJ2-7	ASSWDRGTYEQY
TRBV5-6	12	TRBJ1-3	ASSFATGGNTIY
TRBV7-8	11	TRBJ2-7	ASSYRDRVEQY
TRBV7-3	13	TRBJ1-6	ASSLSGSYNSPLH
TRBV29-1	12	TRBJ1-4	SVEDKASNEKLF
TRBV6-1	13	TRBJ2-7	ASRKSTGPGYEQY
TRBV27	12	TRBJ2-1	ASRSFFEVNEQF
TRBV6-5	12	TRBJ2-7	ASRGRRGQYEQY
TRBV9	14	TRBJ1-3	ASSVVPGSSGNTIY
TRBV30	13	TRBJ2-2	AWRRTGLNTGELF
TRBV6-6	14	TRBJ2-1	ASRLAGAVTYNEQF
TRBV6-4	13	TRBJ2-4	ASSDGRGPKNIQY
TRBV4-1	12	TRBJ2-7	ASSQESRGYEQY
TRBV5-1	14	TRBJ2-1	ASSLGGAVSYNEQF